This T cell receptor beta chain came from a study of blood T cell repertoires in COVID-19. Background on the study: Sites in the United States, Italy and Spain provided acute and convalescent COVID-19 samples. PBMCs, B-cell-depleted T cells, or T cells were the source of the cDNA or gDNA that made up the material.

Profiling relied on immunoSEQ multiplex PCR, and the TCRdb table lists in-frame clones only, not all of them. Of some 330,000 clones in the sample, under 85% were seen once. In terms of age and location, participants ranged from roughly 18 to 90 years and lived in about two dozen US areas. Trimming shortened V by 8 bases and J by 6 bases, and 14 bases separated the two germline ends. Germline assignment: CDR1 SEHNR and CDR2 FQNEAQ (reference sequence). This CDR3 is 13 amino acids long. This sequence originates from a woman in her forties or fifties who had recovered from COVID-19. V gene TRBV7-9 combines with J gene TRBJ1-5; D not resolved. The sequencing input was PBMCs or T cells enriched from blood (not recorded which). In DNA, the CDR3 is TGTGCCAGCCAACCGGAGGGAGGTCAGCCCCAGCATTTT. Residues: CASQPEGGQPQHF.